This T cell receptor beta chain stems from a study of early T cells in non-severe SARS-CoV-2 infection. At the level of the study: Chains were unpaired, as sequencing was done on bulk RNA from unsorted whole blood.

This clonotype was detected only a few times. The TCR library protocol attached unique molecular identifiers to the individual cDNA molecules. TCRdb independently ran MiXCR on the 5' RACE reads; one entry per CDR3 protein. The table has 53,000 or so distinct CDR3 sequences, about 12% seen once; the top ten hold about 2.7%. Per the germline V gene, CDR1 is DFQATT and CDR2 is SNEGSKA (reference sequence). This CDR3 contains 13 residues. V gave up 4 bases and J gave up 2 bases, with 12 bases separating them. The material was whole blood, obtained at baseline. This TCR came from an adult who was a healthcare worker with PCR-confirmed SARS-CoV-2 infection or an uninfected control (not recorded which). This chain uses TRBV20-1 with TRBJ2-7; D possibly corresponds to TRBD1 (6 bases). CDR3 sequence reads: CSAKRTATYEQYF. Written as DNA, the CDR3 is TGCAGTGCTAAAAGGACAGCCACCTACGAGCAGTACTTC.